This section outlines one TCR beta chain sequence together with its context. The data originate from a study of blood T cell repertoires in COVID-19. Only in-frame clones appear in the TCRdb table, and some are missing; sequencing was by immunoSEQ multiplex PCR. The table includes around 64,000 clones, around 86% detected once. The clonotype was recovered from a man younger than 45 with acute or convalescent COVID-19. Sequenced material: peripheral blood.

The CDR3 protein is CASSPLGQLNQPQHF. Written as DNA, the CDR3 is TGTGCCAGCAGCCCATTAGGACAGCTCAATCAGCCCCAGCATTTT. The chain carries TRBV7-9 and TRBJ1-5; D is perhaps TRBD1 (6 bases). Deletions cut 5 bases from V and 3 bases from J, with 14 bases between. This CDR3 contains 15 residues. Germline CDR1 and CDR2: SEHNR and FQNEAQ (reference sequence).